These 30 T cell receptor beta chains share one sample of origin, sequenced in a study of shared clonotypes between healthy human individuals. TCRdb's table, derived via immunoSEQ multiplex PCR, lists solely in-frame clones and lacks some. The repertoire consists of over a million clones, with more than 75% occurring once and the leading ten covering about 0.52%. The material sequenced was memory CD4+ T cells from PBMCs. Subset of the sample: CD45RA-negative fraction. All receptors derive from a man between 18 and 29 years old in good health. Some clones in this sample may be carry-over from other donors' samples.

This clone appeared a few times. The rearrangement joins TRBV18 to TRBJ2-2, with D tentatively TRBD1 or TRBD2 (5 bases each). Trimming shortened V by 2 bases and J by 3 bases, and 10 bases separated the two germline ends. This CDR3 contains 15 residues. Germline V gene data show CDR1 as KGHSH and CDR2 as LQKENI. CDR3 in DNA: TGTGCCAGCTCACCAAGTCAGGGACACACCGGGGAGCTGTTTTTT. Its protein is CASSPSQGHTGELFF.

This chain links TRBV11-1 with TRBJ1-2; TRBD1 matches 7 bases. CDR1 and CDR2 from the germline V gene are SGHAT and FQDESV (reference sequence). The ends lost 5 bases at V and 7 bases at J; junction bases unmatched: 10. The length of the CDR3 is 14 residues. Here the CDR3 reads CASSRDRRGSGYTF. In DNA form, the CDR3 reads TGTGCCAGCAGCCGGGACAGAAGGGGAAGTGGCTACACCTTC.

The genes are TRBV5-4 and TRBJ2-7; tentative D call: TRBD2 (6 bases). CDR3 length: 12 residues. From germline, CDR1 is SGHNT and CDR2 YYREEE (reference sequence). V was pared by 0 bases and J by 9 bases, with 10 bases between. The CDR3 sequence: CASSLDGGGQYF. CDR3 DNA sequence: TGTGCCAGCAGCTTGGATGGGGGAGGGCAGTACTTC. The full variable domain, rest sourced from reference TRBV5-4 and TRBJ2-7, is ETGVTQSPTHLIKTRGQQVTLRCSSQSGHNTVSWYQQALGQGPQFIFQYYREEENGRGNFPPRFSGLQFPNYSSELNVNALELDDSALYLCASSLDGGGQYFGPGTRLTVT.

This chain uses TRBV7-9 with TRBJ1-1, with D unresolved. The CDR3 contains 13 residues. The germline V and J ends were trimmed by 5 bases and 5 bases, with 12 bases remaining between them. Germline CDR1 is SEHNR and CDR2 is FQNEAQ (reference sequence). CDR3 coding DNA: TGTGCCAGCAGCAAAGGACGAGGGACTGAAGCTTTCTTT. Protein sequence: CASSKGRGTEAFF.

With regard to this clone: Other DNA sequences within the sample encode an identical CDR3. This CDR3 reads CSGRLTDTQYF. The DNA of the CDR3 is TGCAGCGGACGACTCACAGATACGCAGTATTTT. The chain carries TRBV29-1 and TRBJ2-3, with D unresolved. Germline values: CDR1 SQVTM, CDR2 ANQGSEA. Trimming left V 7 bases short and J 2 bases short, with 7 bases between. The CDR3 is 11 amino acids.

At least ten counts were recorded for this clone. CDR3 nucleotides: TGTGCCAGCAGTCCACATCGGGACCCGGGACCTAATGAAAAACTGTTTTTT. It encodes CASSPHRDPGPNEKLFF. The rearrangement links TRBV28 to TRBJ1-4, with D perhaps matching TRBD1 (5 bases). Germline V gene lookup returns CDR1 MDHEN and CDR2 SYDVKM. This CDR3 comprises 17 residues. V lost 5 bases, J lost 3 bases, and 19 bases lay in between.

Points on this clone: Additional DNA sequences in this sample encode the identical CDR3. This chain links TRBV28 with TRBJ1-4; D not resolved. Per the germline V gene, CDR1 is MDHEN and CDR2 is SYDVKM. This CDR3 is 12 amino acids long. The V gene lost 6 bases and the J gene lost 5 bases, with 7 bases spanning the gap. CDR3 coding DNA: TGTGCCAGCAGCCTCAGGAATGAAAAACTGTTTTTT. Its protein product is CASSLRNEKLFF.

Worth noting for this clone: Other DNA sequences in the same sample also yield this CDR3. The rearrangement links TRBV29-1 to TRBJ2-1; 10 positions agree with TRBD2. Germline lookup yields CDR1 SQVTM and CDR2 ANQGSEA. V gave up 7 bases and J gave up 1 base; unmatched junction bases: 1. CDR3 length: 13 residues. The CDR3 nucleotides read TGCAGCGCGACTAGCGGGTCCTACAATGAGCAGTTCTTC. Encoded protein: CSATSGSYNEQFF.

The chain recombines TRBV7-3 with TRBJ1-1, with TRBD1 matching over 8 bases. V was clipped by 5 bases and J by 7 bases; unmatched bases: 12. This CDR3 contains 15 residues. Germline lookup yields CDR1 SGHTA and CDR2 FQGTGA. CDR3 nucleotide sequence: TGTGCCAGCAGCCTGGGGGGACAGGCGGAATATGAAGCTTTCTTT. It encodes CASSLGGQAEYEAFF.

A few counts support this clone. This chain joins TRBV5-1 and TRBJ2-5; perhaps D is TRBD1 or TRBD2 (5 bases each). The V gene lost 0 bases and the J gene lost 5 bases, with 23 bases spanning the gap. The CDR3 is made up of 18 amino acids. Germline V gene lookup returns CDR1 SGHRS and CDR2 YFSETQ. CDR3 sequence: CASSLGLIASGLKETQYF. CDR3 coding DNA: TGCGCCAGCAGCTTGGGTCTAATAGCGTCGGGGCTAAAGGAGACCCAGTACTTC. The complete variable domain, with remaining parts taken from reference TRBV5-1 and TRBJ2-5, reads KAGVTQTPRYLIKTRGQQVTLSCSPISGHRSVSWYQQTPGQGLQFLFEYFSETQRNKGNFPGRFSGRQFSNSRSEMNVSTLELGDSALYLCASSLGLIASGLKETQYFGPGTRLLVL.

The CDR3 here is CSVAMGETQYF. CDR3 nucleotide sequence: TGCAGCGTCGCAATGGGTGAGACCCAGTACTTC. The chain has TRBV29-1 and TRBJ2-5; no clear D. Germline CDR1 is SQVTM and CDR2 is ANQGSEA. The CDR3 runs 11 residues. The V end was cut by 6 bases, the J end by 5 bases, with 10 bases between. Full variable domain (missing parts from reference TRBV29-1 and TRBJ2-5): SAVISQKPSRDICQRGTSLTIQCQVDSQVTMMFWYRQQPGQSLTLIATANQGSEATYESGFVIDKFPISRPNLTFSTLTVSNMSPEDSSIYLCSVAMGETQYFGPGTRLLVL.

The rearrangement joins TRBV30 to TRBJ2-2; either TRBD1 or TRBD2 may supply D (5 bases each). Germline loops: CDR1 GTSNPN, CDR2 SVGIG (reference sequence). V dropped 8 bases and J dropped 2 bases, with 15 bases sitting between them. CDR3 length: 14 residues. CDR3 in amino acids: CAGGTGVNTGELFF. The CDR3 DNA is TGTGCCGGAGGTACAGGAGTAAACACCGGGGAGCTGTTTTTT.

The chain uses TRBV27 and TRBJ2-7; possibly TRBD2 for D (6 bases). The CDR3 is 18 amino acids. Trimming removed 2 bases at V and 0 bases at J, with 20 bases between. CDR1 and CDR2 from the germline V gene are MNHEY and SMNVEV (reference sequence). DNA of the CDR3: TGTGCCAGCAGTTTAACCCCCCGCGGGACCGGTAGCTCCTACGAGCAGTACTTC. It encodes CASSLTPRGTGSSYEQYF.

A word on this clone: Since a much larger clone is just one base distant, this may be a read error. In the same sample, other DNA sequences code for this CDR3. The gene calls are TRBV11-2 and TRBJ2-5; 8 nucleotides align to TRBD2. CDR1 is SGHAT and CDR2 is FQNNGV in the germline V gene. The CDR3 runs 15 residues. V shed 5 bases and J 5 bases; nucleotides not matched to a gene: 10. This chain's CDR3 is CASSPRAGGGETQYF. Here the CDR3 DNA reads TGTGCCAGCAGCCCGCGGGCGGGAGGCGGCGAGACCCAGTACTTC.

Turning to this clone: The same CDR3 can be traced to other DNA sequences in this sample. The V gene is TRBV10-3, the J gene TRBJ2-3; D call uncertain. V was pared by 6 bases and J by 1 base, with 2 bases between. CDR1 and CDR2 from the germline V gene are ENHRY and SYGVKD. This CDR3 region has 11 residues. CDR3 sequence: CAIRGTDTQYF. The DNA for the CDR3 is TGTGCCATCAGGGGCACAGATACGCAGTATTTT.

The chain links TRBV7-3 to TRBJ2-2, with 9 positions matching TRBD2. V lost 1 base, J lost 1 base, and 4 bases stayed unmatched. This CDR3 comprises 17 residues. CDR1 is SGHTA and CDR2 is FQGTGA in the germline V gene. CDR3 residues: CASSLIPTSGNTGELFF. CDR3 coding DNA: TGTGCCAGCAGCTTAATACCGACTAGCGGGAACACCGGGGAGCTGTTTTTT.

This clone occurred once. The V call is TRBV7-2, the J call TRBJ2-4, with TRBD2 matching 13 bases. V shed 5 bases, J shed 6 bases, and the junction held 4 bases outside the gene matches. Germline CDR1 and CDR2: SGHTA and FQGNSA. The CDR3 runs to 15 residues. CDR3 in amino acids: CASSGLAGVRNIQYF. Here the CDR3 DNA reads TGTGCCAGCAGCGGACTAGCGGGAGTCAGAAACATTCAGTACTTC.

As DNA, the CDR3 is TGTGCCAGCAGTGAGGGGGCGGTGGGTACGCAGTATTTT. This encodes CASSEGAVGTQYF. The chain carries TRBV6-1 and TRBJ2-3; tentatively, D is TRBD1 (6 bases). CDR3 length: 13 amino acids. Germline CDR1 is MNHNS and CDR2 is SASEGT. Trimming stripped 3 bases from V and 8 bases from J, with 12 bases between.

This chain uses TRBV19 with TRBJ2-7; possibly TRBD2 for D (6 bases). This CDR3 is built from 17 residues. Trimming pared 2 bases from V and 3 bases from J, leaving 20 bases between. The germline V gene has CDR1 LNHDA and CDR2 SQIVND (reference sequence). The CDR3, as DNA: TGTGCCAGTAGTATACCCTCCCGCGGGGCAGGGATCTACGAGCAGTACTTC. Translating it yields CASSIPSRGAGIYEQYF.

The chain joins TRBV7-8 to TRBJ2-1; 7 nucleotides match TRBD2. CDR3 length: 15 amino acids. V shed 1 base, J shed 8 bases, and the junction held 8 bases outside the gene matches. Germline V gene data show CDR1 as SGHVS and CDR2 as FQNEAQ. The CDR3 sequence: CASSLGSRENDEQFF. CDR3 bases: TGTGCCAGCAGCTTAGGATCGCGGGAGAACGATGAGCAGTTCTTC.

The V call is TRBV6-5, the J call TRBJ2-7, with 9 nucleotides matching TRBD2. This CDR3 contains 16 residues. CDR1 and CDR2 from the germline V gene are MNHEY and SVGAGI. V gave up 2 bases and J gave up 0 bases; unmatched junction bases: 5. CDR3 nucleotides: TGTGCCAGCAGTTACCACGGCGGGAGGGCCTCCTACGAGCAGTACTTC. Residues: CASSYHGGRASYEQYF.

The chain uses TRBV5-4 and TRBJ2-1, with no clear D. The CDR3 consists of 14 residues. The V and J ends lost 4 bases and 6 bases respectively, with 14 bases between them. CDR1 is SGHNT and CDR2 is YYREEE in the germline V gene (reference sequence). In DNA form, the CDR3 reads TGTGCCAGCAGCCGCGCCCCTAGATCCAATGAGCAGTTCTTC. Translating it yields CASSRAPRSNEQFF.

This clone appeared many times. This rearrangement joins TRBV30 to TRBJ2-1, with TRBD2 as a possible D gene (6 bases). There are 13 residues in the CDR3. CDR1 and CDR2 from the germline V gene are GTSNPN and SVGIG (reference sequence). Trimming removed 0 bases from V and 9 bases from J, with 12 bases in between. As DNA, the CDR3 is TGTGCCTGGAGTGTACCGGGAGCGGGTGAGCAGTTCTTC. Amino acid sequence: CAWSVPGAGEQFF.

The chain couples TRBV6-6 to TRBJ1-1; D is ambiguous. CDR1 is MNHNY, CDR2 SVGAGI, per germline (reference sequence). This CDR3 contains 12 residues. With 7 bases removed from V and 4 bases from J, the gap between germline ends came to 10 bases. In nucleotides, the CDR3 is TGTGCCAGCACCGGTTGGGGCACTGAAGCTTTCTTT. Protein: CASTGWGTEAFF.

The chain's CDR3 is CASSSPLAVAGELFF. The CDR3 DNA reads TGTGCCAGCAGCTCACCCTTAGCAGTCGCCGGGGAGCTGTTTTTT. The chain has TRBV7-8 and TRBJ2-2; unclear D gene. Trimming left V 4 bases short and J 6 bases short, with 15 bases between. Germline-derived CDR1 and CDR2 are SGHVS and FQNEAQ. The CDR3 extends over 15 amino acids.

The V gene is TRBV28, the J gene TRBJ1-3; 7 positions agree with TRBD1. The CDR3 contains 14 residues. J gave up 4 bases and V 6 bases, and 6 bases lay outside the gene matches. Germline V gene sequence: CDR1 MDHEN, CDR2 SYDVKM. The CDR3 coding sequence is TGTGCCAGCAGACTAGGGGGCAACGGAAACACCATATATTTT. This gives the protein CASRLGGNGNTIYF. The full variable domain, in which reference TRBV28 and TRBJ1-3 provide the parts outside the CDR3, is DVKVTQSSRYLVKRTGEKVFLECVQDMDHENMFWYRQDPGLGLRLIYFSYDVKMKEKGDIPEGYSVSREKKERFSLILESASTNQTSMYLCASRLGGNGNTIYFGEGSWLTVV.

Concerning this clone: Other DNA sequences in the same sample also yield this CDR3. The V gene is TRBV4-1, the J gene TRBJ2-3, with TRBD2 matching 9 bases. Germline loops: CDR1 MGHRA, CDR2 YSYEKL. The V segment lost 4 bases and the J segment 2 bases; nucleotides outside the gene matches: 4. The CDR3 has 15 residues. The CDR3, as DNA: TGCGCCAGCAGCCGAGCGGGAGGCGACACAGATACGCAGTATTTT. Translating it yields CASSRAGGDTDTQYF.

The gene calls are TRBV28 and TRBJ2-6; TRBD1 matches at 7 bases. Looked up from germline, CDR1 is MDHEN and CDR2 is SYDVKM. V shed 4 bases and J 2 bases; nucleotides not matched to a gene: 2. The CDR3 is made up of 15 amino acids. CDR3 nucleotide sequence: TGTGCCAGCAGTTCCGGACAGGCTGGGGCCAACGTCCTGACTTTC. Protein product: CASSSGQAGANVLTF.

The chain carries TRBV5-4 and TRBJ1-3; 12 nucleotides agree with TRBD1. Germline V gene data show CDR1 as SGHNT and CDR2 as YYREEE (reference sequence). J was trimmed by 1 base and V by 4 bases; bases with no gene match: 12. The CDR3 is 19 amino acids. This chain's CDR3 is CASSRPSPGQGASGNTIYF. The CDR3 bases are TGTGCCAGCAGCCGCCCATCTCCGGGACAGGGGGCTTCTGGAAACACCATATATTTT.

The CDR3 bases are TGTGCCAGCTCACCATCGACCCCGTCTCGGGGCTACACCTTC. Encoded protein: CASSPSTPSRGYTF. The chain uses TRBV18 and TRBJ1-2; D is ambiguous. Trimming took off 2 bases at V and 8 bases at J, with 15 bases between the two ends. The CDR3 contains 14 residues. Germline V gene lookup returns CDR1 KGHSH and CDR2 LQKENI. Drawing the rest from reference TRBV18 and TRBJ1-2, the complete variable domain is NAGVMQNPRHLVRRRGQEARLRCSPMKGHSHVYWYRQLPEEGLKFMVYLQKENIIDESGMPKERFSAEFPKEGPSILRIQQVVRGDSAAYFCASSPSTPSRGYTFGSGTRLTVV.